This T cell receptor (beta chain) was profiled in a study of blood T cell repertoires in COVID-19 (dated by TCRdb to 2020 to 2022). Regarding the research as a whole: Collaborator samples came from the United States, Italy and Spain and covered acute and convalescent phases of COVID-19. The material from the prospective study consisted of cDNA or gDNA derived from T cells, B-cell-depleted T cells, or PBMCs. The dataset comprised deeply sampled blood TCRbeta repertoires from subjects exposed to, actively infected with, or recovered from COVID-19. The repertoires were released in a freely available public database meant as a resource for research on the immune response to SARS-CoV-2. The samples were drawn from two sources: the first 160 participants of the ongoing ImmuneRACE study, and about 1,300 subjects contributed by 6 global collaborators. Nearly every sample came with metadata listing a de-identified subject ID, COVID-19 status, age in years and sex. Where available, HLA class I and class II types were taken from metadata supplied by the sample provider and were not determined by assay-based typing.

From a lookup of the germline V gene, CDR1 and CDR2 are SGHTA and FQGNSA. Inclusive of the bounding cysteine and phenylalanine, the CDR3 is 13 residues long. This entry keeps only the CDR3 DNA: 39 bases, framed from base 1. V is pruned by 1 base and J by 10 bases, leaving 3 bases of the junction without a gene match. Samples from volunteer blood donors who had recovered from COVID-19 were contributed by a second Seattle source. The collaborating institutions used their own protocols to collect whole blood in K2EDTA tubes. For TCRbeta analysis, collaborators shipped samples in one of three forms: frozen whole blood, isolated PBMCs, or DNA extracted from either of those sample types. Overall study outcomes, separate from this receptor: The quantity of clinical and demographic metadata differed by source and by participant and was supplied without curation.

Of note for this clone: No antigen is known for it. Base qualities are not recorded, but no much larger clone differs from it by a single base.

The immunoSEQ Assay, a bias-controlled multiplex PCR, was used to amplify TCRbeta CDR3 regions from genomic DNA. The authors processed their data as follows. Within the assay, amplification of reference gene primers was used to estimate how many nucleated cells each sample contained. To quantify the absolute abundance of each unique TCRbeta CDR3 rearrangement, sequence reads were collapsed and filtered. For each sample, productive Simpson clonality was calculated as the square root of Simpson's diversity index across productive rearrangements. Entries here come from immuneACCESS through TCRdb and include only in-frame sequences with V and J called. Some clones fail to appear in such tables; in the studies checked, an unresolved V gene covers under half of the shortfall, and the cause of the remainder is unknown. V and J calls and clone size follow that table, whereas D and trimming were derived from the DNA. This sample lists about 200,000 clones; around 80% were detected once. About 13% of the sample belongs to the ten largest clones.

This clonotype originated in a man aged 45 to 65 who had recovered from COVID-19. The V and J segments used are TRBV7-2 and TRBJ2-1; the central 8 bases match TRBD2. Specimen: peripheral blood. Here is the DNA: TGTGCCAGCAGCTTAGAACTAGCGGTAGAGCAGTTCTTC. Its product reads: CASSLELAVEQFF.